The 20 T cell receptor beta chains below come from one sample, sequenced in a study of T cells in Graves' hyperthyroidism and ophthalmopathy. Amplification targeted TCR beta CDR3 regions from RNA transcripts. With the HTBI primer set, the TCR CDR3 went through a first round of RT-PCR. MiXCR, applied by TCRdb to the multiplex PCR reads, yields one record per CDR3 protein. Of more than 350,000 distinct CDR3 sequences listed, roughly 17% are singletons. The sample taken for sequencing was blood. These receptors all come from a woman under 40 with Graves' hyperthyroidism that later progressed to Graves' ophthalmopathy.

There are many counts of this clonotype. V and J are TRBV13 and TRBJ2-2; D may be TRBD1 (6 bases). V was cut by 3 bases and J by 4 bases, with 6 bases left in between. The CDR3 runs 13 residues. In germline, CDR1 is PRHDT, CDR2 FYEKMQ (reference sequence). CDR3 coding DNA: TGTGCCAGCAGCTTGACAGGCACCGGGGAGCTGTTTTTT. This codes for CASSLTGTGELFF.

In this sample, this clonotype turned up many times. The chain carries TRBV4-1 and TRBJ1-1, with D unresolved. The V end lost 0 bases, the J end lost 0 bases, and 11 bases lay between the germline ends. CDR1 and CDR2 from the germline V gene are MGHRA and YSYEKL. This CDR3 is built from 16 residues. CDR3 DNA: TGCGCCAGCAGCCAAGAGGGCGCCACAGTGAACACTGAAGCTTTCTTT. This codes for CASSQEGATVNTEAFF.

This clonotype was seen repeatedly, ten times or more. The chain links TRBV19 to TRBJ2-1; 11 nucleotides line up with TRBD1. The ends lost 10 bases at V and 4 bases at J; junction bases unmatched: 12. CDR1 and CDR2 (germline): LNHDA, SQIVND (reference sequence). CDR3 length equals 16 residues. This CDR3 is CATKGQGALRYNEQFF. The CDR3 DNA is TGTGCCACTAAAGGACAGGGGGCCCTGAGGTACAATGAGCAGTTCTTC.

This clonotype was seen at least ten times. J is TRBJ2-2 and V is TRBV24-1, with D possibly being TRBD2 (6 bases). Trimming removed 1 base at V and 6 bases at J, with 11 bases between. The CDR3 consists of 15 residues. Germline-derived CDR1 and CDR2 are KGHDR and SFDVKD. The DNA of the CDR3 is TGTGCCACCAGTGATTTAGTGCGGGGAGCCGGGGAGCTGTTTTTT. Its translation is CATSDLVRGAGELFF.

This clonotype was detected many times. The chain employs TRBV28 and TRBJ1-2; D is unclear. CDR3 length equals 12 residues. CDR1 is MDHEN and CDR2 is SYDVKM in the germline V gene. Between the trimmed V and J ends, which lost 6 bases and 6 bases, there was a span of 11 bases. CDR3 residues: CASSLFSDGYTF. CDR3 in DNA: TGTGCCAGCAGCCTCTTCTCCGATGGCTACACCTTC.

This clonotype was picked up many times. J is TRBJ2-7 and V is TRBV6-1; no definite D call. The germline CDR1 and CDR2 sequences are MNHNS and SASEGT. The CDR3 contains 16 residues. V lost 8 bases and J 3 bases, leaving 23 bases between the germline ends. The CDR3 loop is CASGPSYGLVSYEQYF. CDR3 DNA sequence: TGTGCCAGCGGCCCTTCCTATGGGCTGGTCAGCTACGAGCAGTACTTC.

The chain links TRBV4-1 to TRBJ2-2, with 7 positions matching TRBD1. Germline CDR1 and CDR2: MGHRA and YSYEKL. The ends lost 1 base at V and 7 bases at J; junction bases unmatched: 6. The CDR3 totals 15 residues. The CDR3 spells CASSQGQGKVGELFF. Here the CDR3 DNA reads TGCGCCAGCAGCCAAGGACAGGGAAAAGTCGGGGAGCTGTTTTTT.

This clonotype was recorded at least ten times. The V gene is TRBV27, the J gene TRBJ1-2, with D perhaps matching TRBD1 (5 bases). CDR1 and CDR2 (germline): MNHEY, SMNVEV (reference sequence). The V and J ends lost 5 bases and 2 bases respectively, with 15 bases between them. The CDR3 loop spans 15 amino acids. CDR3 protein: CASSLKQSGNYGYTF. The CDR3 DNA follows: TGTGCCAGCAGTCTGAAGCAGTCAGGGAACTATGGCTACACCTTC.

This clonotype has ten or more counts. This rearrangement joins TRBV18 to TRBJ2-5, with a possible D match to TRBD1 (6 bases). Trimming stripped 4 bases from V and 1 base from J, with 7 bases between. The CDR3 totals 13 residues. Germline assignment: CDR1 KGHSH and CDR2 LQKENI. CDR3 amino acids: CASSQDSQETQYF. CDR3 bases: TGTGCCAGCTCACAGGACAGCCAAGAGACCCAGTACTTC.

The rearrangement uses TRBV19 and TRBJ1-1; D possibly corresponds to TRBD1 (5 bases). CDR1 LNHDA and CDR2 SQIVND come from the germline V gene (reference sequence). The ends were cut back, 4 bases at V and 5 bases at J, with 14 bases in the middle. This CDR3 spans 14 amino acids. The DNA of the CDR3 is TGTGCCAGTAGTACGGCCGGGAAGGGGACTGAAGCTTTCTTT. It specifies CASSTAGKGTEAFF.

The sample holds many counts of this clonotype. The rearrangement links TRBV4-1 to TRBJ1-1, with 7 bases that match TRBD1. V was clipped by 1 base and J by 11 bases; unmatched bases: 10. This CDR3 region has 14 residues. Germline values: CDR1 MGHRA, CDR2 YSYEKL. The CDR3 coding sequence is TGCGCCAGCAGCCAAGGAGAACAGGGGCCTGGGGCTTTCTTT. This sequence encodes CASSQGEQGPGAFF.

The rearrangement uses TRBV3-1 and TRBJ1-1; a possible D gene is TRBD1 (5 bases). The CDR3 is 15 residues long. CDR1 and CDR2 from the germline V gene are LGHDT and YNNKEL (reference sequence). With 4 bases removed from V and 3 bases from J, the gap between germline ends came to 15 bases. CDR3 nucleotide sequence: TGTGCCAGCAGCCGCCCCCGGGGGGGACACACTGAAGCTTTCTTT. It yields the protein CASSRPRGGHTEAFF.

There are many counts of this clonotype. The chain joins TRBV27 to TRBJ2-1; TRBD1 might be the D (5 bases). This CDR3 is 15 amino acids long. The V gene lost 3 bases and the J gene lost 9 bases, with 18 bases spanning the gap. Germline lookup yields CDR1 MNHEY and CDR2 SMNVEV (reference sequence). The CDR3 loop reads CASSLRQGLTGEQFF. The CDR3 nucleotides are TGTGCCAGCAGTTTGAGGCAGGGATTGACCGGTGAGCAGTTCTTC.

This clonotype was detected ten times or more. The chain carries TRBV7-9 and TRBJ2-4; D is perhaps TRBD1 (6 bases). Trimming took off 5 bases at V and 8 bases at J, with 10 bases between the two ends. Looked up from germline, CDR1 is SEHNR and CDR2 is FQNEAQ (reference sequence). The CDR3 totals 12 residues. The CDR3 spells CASSVRGDIQYF. CDR3 in DNA: TGTGCCAGCAGCGTCAGGGGAGACATTCAGTACTTC.

The sample holds many counts of this clonotype. The chain joins TRBV20-1 to TRBJ1-3; 7 positions match TRBD1. Germline CDR1 and CDR2: DFQATT and SNEGSKA (reference sequence). With 1 base clipped from V and 7 bases from J, the junction kept 4 bases outside the gene matches. The CDR3 covers 13 residues. CDR3 region: CSARVPGGNTIYF. The CDR3 nucleotides read TGCAGTGCTAGAGTTCCAGGGGGTAACACCATATATTTT.

This clonotype was recorded many times. The CDR3 coding sequence is TGTGCCAGCAGCTCACGGACAGGGGATGGCTACACCTTC. Translating it yields CASSSRTGDGYTF. The chain carries TRBV9 and TRBJ1-2; 9 bases are shared with TRBD1. Germline trimming cut 4 bases from V and 6 bases from J; bases unmatched to any gene: 4. The CDR3 loop spans 13 amino acids. The germline gives CDR1 SGDLS, CDR2 YYNGEE.

The rearrangement joins TRBV7-9 to TRBJ2-3; 11 bases are a match to TRBD2. The germline gives CDR1 SEHNR, CDR2 FQNEAQ (reference sequence). V was clipped by 5 bases and J by 6 bases; unmatched bases: 10. CDR3 size: 16 residues. The CDR3 nucleotides read TGTGCCAGCAGCCCCGTACCGGCTAGCGGGAGGGATACGCAGTATTTT. Translation: CASSPVPASGRDTQYF.

The sample holds many counts of this clonotype. V is TRBV6-2 or TRBV6-3 and J is TRBJ2-5, with 8 bases that match TRBD1. The CDR3 is 13 amino acids. The trim removed 5 bases at V and 5 bases at J, leaving 4 bases unmatched. The germline gives CDR1 MNHEY, CDR2 SVGEGT. In DNA form, the CDR3 reads TGTGCCAGCAGTGACCACAGGGGGGAGACCCAGTACTTC. It encodes CASSDHRGETQYF.

Points on this clonotype: The junction does not match germline at one end; this may be a read error. J is TRBJ2-3 and V is TRBV3-1; 7 bases are a match to TRBD2. This CDR3 is built from 17 residues. Per the germline V gene, CDR1 is LGHDT and CDR2 is YNNKEL (reference sequence). The CDR3 bases are TGTGTCAGCAGTGCGAACCTGGGACTCTCCCAGGGAGGGACGCAGTATTTT. Protein product: CVSSANLGLSQGGTQYF.

This clonotype was observed at least ten times. The chain joins TRBV12-3 or TRBV12-4 to TRBJ2-7, with 13 bases lining up with TRBD2. The CDR3 covers 16 residues. The V gene end was trimmed by 1 base and the J gene end by 2 bases; junction bases not matched to a gene: 2. CDR3: CASSLGTSGSPYEQYF. The CDR3 DNA reads as TGTGCCAGCAGTTTAGGGACTAGCGGGAGTCCCTACGAGCAGTACTTC.